This note documents a single TCR beta chain sequence. What it binds is unknown. Template material for amplifying TCR beta CDR3 regions consisted of RNA transcripts. HTBI primers were employed in a first-round RT-PCR of the TCR CDR3. TCRdb itself ran the multiplex PCR reads through MiXCR, one entry per CDR3 protein. This table holds fewer than 350,000 distinct CDR3 sequences, around 15% found once. Diagnosis relied on clinical symptoms, serum thyroxine and TRAb, thyroid ultrasound and orbital computed tomography. Between the trimmed V and J ends, which lost 2 bases and 5 bases, there was a span of 7 bases. This CDR3 is 12 amino acids long. Germline V CDR1 and CDR2: GTSNPN, SVGIG (reference sequence). This entry comes from a study of T cells in Graves' hyperthyroidism and ophthalmopathy. Study-wide results and caveats: Blood samples included most of the expanded thyroid clonotypes exceeding 0.001.

The sequenced material came from blood. The chain links TRBV30 to TRBJ1-5; maybe TRBD1 (5 bases). This TCR was recovered from a woman in her forties with Graves' hyperthyroidism. The CDR3 here is CAWSRGDQPQHF. The CDR3, as DNA: TGTGCCTGGAGTCGAGGGGATCAGCCCCAGCATTTT.